Presented here are 13 T cell receptor beta chains from one specimen sequenced in a study of type 1 and type 2 diabetes patients. Genomic DNA was the PCR template. Multiplex PCR with 30 forward and 13 reverse primers amplified the TCR beta CDR3. TCRdb reprocessed the multiplex PCR reads via MiXCR and lists one record per CDR3 protein. This table has 250,000 to 300,000 distinct CDR3 sequences, around 47% appearing once. Sequenced material: peripheral blood mononuclear cells (PBMCs). All receptors derive from a man between 18 and 35 years old with type 2 diabetes.

The V and J genes are TRBV27 and TRBJ1-2; 9 bases line up with TRBD1. Germline CDR1 and CDR2: MNHEY and SMNVEV (reference sequence). The ends lost 6 bases at V and 8 bases at J; junction bases unmatched: 13. The CDR3 loop spans 15 amino acids. CDR3 residues: CASSHRTGELYGYTF. CDR3 DNA: TGTGCCAGCAGCCATAGGACAGGGGAGCTATACGGCTACACCTTC.

This chain links TRBV9 with TRBJ2-3; no definite D call. The CDR3 totals 14 residues. The germline V gene encodes CDR1 SGDLS and CDR2 YYNGEE. V was trimmed by 0 bases and J by 4 bases, leaving 9 bases between them. DNA of the CDR3: TGTGCCAGCAGCGTAGTGTTTTCCTCAGATACGCAGTATTTT. Protein sequence: CASSVVFSSDTQYF.

This clonotype was seen only a few times. This rearrangement joins TRBV20-1 to TRBJ1-2; TRBD1 agrees at 9 bases. Germline trimming cut 5 bases from V and 4 bases from J; bases unmatched to any gene: 5. Germline V gene data show CDR1 as DFQATT and CDR2 as SNEGSKA (reference sequence). The CDR3 has 13 amino acids. This chain's CDR3 is CSAPGTGIYGYTF. Written as DNA, the CDR3 is TGCAGTGCTCCCGGGACAGGGATCTATGGCTACACCTTC.

DNA of the CDR3: TGTGCCAGCAGTGAGACAGCACTAGCGGGAGACGGGGAGCTGTTTTTT. It codes for CASSETALAGDGELFF. The V gene is TRBV6-1, the J gene TRBJ2-2; 11 bases fit TRBD2. The CDR3 has 16 amino acids. Trimming at V came to 3 bases and at J to 7 bases, leaving 7 bases not matched to a gene. The germline gives CDR1 MNHNS, CDR2 SASEGT.

The chain is built from TRBV6-4 and TRBJ2-4; D ambiguous. CDR3 size: 16 residues. Trimming left V 3 bases short and J 8 bases short, with 20 bases between. Germline loops: CDR1 MRHNA, CDR2 SNTAGT. The DNA of the CDR3 is TGTGCCAGCAGTGAAAGTGGAACAGTTAAGGAGTACATTCAGTACTTC. It specifies CASSESGTVKEYIQYF.

This clonotype was recorded a few times. The chain joins TRBV30 to TRBJ2-7; no definite D call. Germline V CDR1 and CDR2: GTSNPN, SVGIG (reference sequence). The CDR3 loop spans 11 amino acids. The V end was cut by 2 bases, the J end by 5 bases, with 7 bases between. The CDR3 here is CAWSSLHEQYF. The CDR3 region has the DNA TGTGCCTGGAGTAGCCTTCACGAGCAGTACTTC.

This clonotype has just one count. J is TRBJ2-5 and V is TRBV4-1; TRBD2 aligns across 8 bases. The CDR3 sequence is 13 residues long. V dropped 8 bases and J dropped 2; count of bases not matched to a gene: 4. Germline values: CDR1 MGHRA, CDR2 YSYEKL. This CDR3 reads CASAGGTQETQYF. The CDR3 bases are TGCGCCAGCGCGGGGGGTACACAAGAGACCCAGTACTTC.

In DNA, the CDR3 is TGTGCCAGTATAGGGACTAGCGATCTACGTGAGCAGTACTTC. It is translated as CASIGTSDLREQYF. The rearrangement uses TRBV6-1 and TRBJ2-7, with 10 bases lining up with TRBD2. The CDR3 is made up of 14 amino acids. The trim removed 9 bases at V and 7 bases at J, leaving 12 bases unmatched. Germline V gives CDR1 MNHNS, CDR2 SASEGT.

The chain employs TRBV29-1 and TRBJ2-5; 7 bases are a match to TRBD2. This CDR3 has 14 residues. J was trimmed by 3 bases and V by 4 bases; bases with no gene match: 8. CDR1 is SQVTM, CDR2 ANQGSEA, per germline. The CDR3 region is CSVGGGVSEETQYF. Written as DNA, the CDR3 is TGCAGCGTTGGTGGGGGGGTCAGCGAAGAGACCCAGTACTTC.

There are a few counts of this clonotype. The J gene is TRBJ2-1, the V gene TRBV2; 8 positions match TRBD2. Losses at the gene ends were 0 bases for V and 10 bases for J; bases not matched to a gene: 14. Germline V gene data show CDR1 as SNHLY and CDR2 as FYNNEI. The CDR3 contains 17 residues. CDR3 protein: CASSEAGGWGREEEQFF. The CDR3 bases are TGTGCCAGCAGTGAAGCTGGGGGTTGGGGGCGGGAGGAAGAGCAGTTCTTC.

The chain recombines TRBV12-3 or TRBV12-4 with TRBJ1-1; no definite D call. Trimming removed 3 bases at V and 6 bases at J, with 11 bases between. The CDR3 covers 13 residues. The CDR3 spells CASSFGPYPEAFF. For the CDR3, the DNA is TGTGCCAGCAGTTTCGGTCCGTACCCTGAAGCTTTCTTT.

This clonotype was counted only a few times. The chain links TRBV19 to TRBJ1-4; D call uncertain. The CDR3 consists of 12 residues. Germline V gene sequence: CDR1 LNHDA, CDR2 SQIVND (reference sequence). With 8 bases removed from V and 8 bases from J, the gap between germline ends came to 12 bases. The CDR3 coding sequence is TGTGCCAGTTCTCGTGCTGGGGAAAAACTGTTTTTT. Protein: CASSRAGEKLFF.

This clonotype was seen a handful of times. The J gene is TRBJ1-4, the V gene TRBV2; 8 bases agree with TRBD1. Germline values: CDR1 SNHLY, CDR2 FYNNEI. With V trimmed by 3 bases and J by 4 bases, 1 base remained unmatched. This CDR3 contains 14 residues. CDR3 coding DNA: TGTGCCAGCAGTGAGGGACAGGTTAATGAAAAACTGTTTTTT. This codes for CASSEGQVNEKLFF.